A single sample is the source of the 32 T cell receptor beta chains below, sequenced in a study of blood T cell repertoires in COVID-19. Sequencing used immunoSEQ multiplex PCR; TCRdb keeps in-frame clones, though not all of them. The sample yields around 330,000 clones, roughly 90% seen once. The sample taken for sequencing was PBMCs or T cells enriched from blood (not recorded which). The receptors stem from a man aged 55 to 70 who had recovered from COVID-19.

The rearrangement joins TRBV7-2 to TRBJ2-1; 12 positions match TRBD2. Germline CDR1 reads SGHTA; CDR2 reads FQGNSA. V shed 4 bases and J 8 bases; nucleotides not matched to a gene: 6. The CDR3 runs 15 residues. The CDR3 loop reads CASSSGLAGPDEQFF. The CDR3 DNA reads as TGTGCCAGCAGCTCTGGACTAGCGGGACCCGATGAGCAGTTCTTC.

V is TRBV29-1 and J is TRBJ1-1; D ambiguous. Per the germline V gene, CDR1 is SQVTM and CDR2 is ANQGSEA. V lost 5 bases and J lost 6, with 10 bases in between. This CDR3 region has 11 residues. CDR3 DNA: TGCAGCGTTTTTGGGCCTTCTGAAGCTTTCTTT. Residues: CSVFGPSEAFF.

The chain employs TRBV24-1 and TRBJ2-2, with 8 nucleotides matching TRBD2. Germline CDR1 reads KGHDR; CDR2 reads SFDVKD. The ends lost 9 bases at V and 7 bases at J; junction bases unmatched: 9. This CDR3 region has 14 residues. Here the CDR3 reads CATQVSGSGGELFF. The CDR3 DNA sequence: TGTGCCACCCAAGTCAGCGGGAGTGGCGGGGAGCTGTTTTTT.

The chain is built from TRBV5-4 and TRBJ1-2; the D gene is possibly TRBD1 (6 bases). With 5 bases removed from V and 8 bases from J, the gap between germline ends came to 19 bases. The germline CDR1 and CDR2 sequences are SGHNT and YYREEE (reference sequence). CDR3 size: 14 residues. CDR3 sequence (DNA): TGTGCCAGCAGAACTTCAGGGGACGAGTGGGGCTACACCTTC. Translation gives CASRTSGDEWGYTF.

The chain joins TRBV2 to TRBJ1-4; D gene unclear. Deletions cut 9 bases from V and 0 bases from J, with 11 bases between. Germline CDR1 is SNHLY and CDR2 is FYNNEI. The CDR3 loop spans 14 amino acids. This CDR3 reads CASTPGATNEKLFF. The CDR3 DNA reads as TGTGCCAGTACCCCCGGGGCAACTAATGAAAAACTGTTTTTT. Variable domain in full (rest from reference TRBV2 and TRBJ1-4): EPEVTQTPSHQVTQMGQEVILRCVPISNHLYFYWYRQILGQKVEFLVSFYNNEISEKSEIFDDQFSVERPDGSNFTLKIRSTKLEDSAMYFCASTPGATNEKLFFGSGTQLSVL.

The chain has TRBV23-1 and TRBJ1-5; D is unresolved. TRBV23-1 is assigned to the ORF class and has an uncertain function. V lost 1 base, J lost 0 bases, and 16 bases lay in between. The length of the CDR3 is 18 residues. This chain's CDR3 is CASSQLAALPDSNQPQHF. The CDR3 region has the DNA TGCGCCAGCAGTCAATTGGCGGCGCTCCCTGATAGCAATCAGCCCCAGCATTTT.

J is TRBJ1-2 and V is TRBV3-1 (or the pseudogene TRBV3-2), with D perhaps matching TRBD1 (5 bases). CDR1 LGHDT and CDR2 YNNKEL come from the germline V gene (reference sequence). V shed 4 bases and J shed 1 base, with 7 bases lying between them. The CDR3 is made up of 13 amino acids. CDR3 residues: CASSPTDNYGYTF. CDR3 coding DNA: TGTGCCAGCAGCCCGACAGATAACTATGGCTACACCTTC.

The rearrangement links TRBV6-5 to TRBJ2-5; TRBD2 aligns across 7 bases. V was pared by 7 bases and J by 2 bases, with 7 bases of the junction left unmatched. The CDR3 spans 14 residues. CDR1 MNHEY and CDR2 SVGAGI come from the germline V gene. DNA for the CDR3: TGTGCCAGCACCCTGCTAGCGGTACAAGAGACCCAGTACTTC. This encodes CASTLLAVQETQYF.

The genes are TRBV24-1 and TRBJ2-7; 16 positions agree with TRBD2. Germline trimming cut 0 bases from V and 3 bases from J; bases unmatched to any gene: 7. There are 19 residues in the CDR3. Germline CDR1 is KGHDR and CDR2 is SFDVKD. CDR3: CATSDLGGTSGRVSYEQYF. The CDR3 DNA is TGTGCCACCAGTGATTTGGGTGGGACTAGCGGGAGGGTAAGCTACGAGCAGTACTTC.

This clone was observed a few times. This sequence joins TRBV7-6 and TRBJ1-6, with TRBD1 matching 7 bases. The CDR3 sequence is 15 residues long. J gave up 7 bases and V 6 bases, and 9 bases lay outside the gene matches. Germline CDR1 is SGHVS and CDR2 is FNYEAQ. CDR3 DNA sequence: TGTGCCAGCAGATCTACCGGGACAGCGAATTCACCCCTCCACTTT. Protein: CASRSTGTANSPLHF.

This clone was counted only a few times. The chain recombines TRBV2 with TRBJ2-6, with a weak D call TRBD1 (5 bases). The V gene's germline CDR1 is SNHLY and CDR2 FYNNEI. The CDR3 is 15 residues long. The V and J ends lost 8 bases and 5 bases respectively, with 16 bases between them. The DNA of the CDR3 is TGTGCCAGCTTACCAGGGAAGGGCTGGGCCAACGTCCTGACTTTC. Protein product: CASLPGKGWANVLTF.

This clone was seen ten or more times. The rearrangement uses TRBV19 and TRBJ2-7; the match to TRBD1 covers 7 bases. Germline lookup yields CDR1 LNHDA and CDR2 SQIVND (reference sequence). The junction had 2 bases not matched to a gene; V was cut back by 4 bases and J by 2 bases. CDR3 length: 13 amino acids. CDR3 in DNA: TGTGCCAGTAGTAGGGACAGCACCTACGAGCAGTACTTC. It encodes CASSRDSTYEQYF.

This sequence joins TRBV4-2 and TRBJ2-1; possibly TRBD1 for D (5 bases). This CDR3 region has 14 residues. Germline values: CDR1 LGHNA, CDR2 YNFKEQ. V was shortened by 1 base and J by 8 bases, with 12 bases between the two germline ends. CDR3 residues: CASSQVAKQDEQFF. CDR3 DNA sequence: TGTGCCAGCAGCCAAGTAGCTAAACAGGATGAGCAGTTCTTC.

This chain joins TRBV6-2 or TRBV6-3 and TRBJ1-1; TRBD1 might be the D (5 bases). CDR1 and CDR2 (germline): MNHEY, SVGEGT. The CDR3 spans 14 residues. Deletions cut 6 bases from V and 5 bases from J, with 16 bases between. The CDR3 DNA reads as TGTGCCAGCAGCCGGTCCAGGCAGGGAACTGAAGCTTTCTTT. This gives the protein CASSRSRQGTEAFF.

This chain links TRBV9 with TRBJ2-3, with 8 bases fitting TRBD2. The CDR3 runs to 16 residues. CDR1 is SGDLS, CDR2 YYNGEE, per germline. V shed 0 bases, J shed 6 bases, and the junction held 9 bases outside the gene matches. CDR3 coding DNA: TGTGCCAGCAGCGTAGGCGGGGGGCTCGGCTTGGATACGCAGTATTTT. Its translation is CASSVGGGLGLDTQYF.

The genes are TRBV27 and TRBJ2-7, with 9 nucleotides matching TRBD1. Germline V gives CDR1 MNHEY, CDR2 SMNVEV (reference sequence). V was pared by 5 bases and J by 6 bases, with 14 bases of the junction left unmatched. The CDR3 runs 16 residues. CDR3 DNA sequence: TGTGCCAGCAGTCCTCGAGACTGGACAGGGGCGAGCGAGCAGTACTTC. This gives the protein CASSPRDWTGASEQYF.

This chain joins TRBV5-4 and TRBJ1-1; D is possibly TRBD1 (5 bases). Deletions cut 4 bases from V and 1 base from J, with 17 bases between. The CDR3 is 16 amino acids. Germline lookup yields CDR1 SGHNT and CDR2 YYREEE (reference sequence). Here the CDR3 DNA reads TGTGCCAGCAGCCCGGGACTGAAGGCGGGGAACACTGAAGCTTTCTTT. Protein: CASSPGLKAGNTEAFF.

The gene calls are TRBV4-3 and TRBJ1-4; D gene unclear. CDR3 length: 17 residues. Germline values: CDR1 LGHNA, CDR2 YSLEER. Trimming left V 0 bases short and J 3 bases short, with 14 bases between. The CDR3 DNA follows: TGCGCCAGCAGCCAAGATCTCCCCGCAGGTCCTAATGAAAAACTGTTTTTT. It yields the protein CASSQDLPAGPNEKLFF.

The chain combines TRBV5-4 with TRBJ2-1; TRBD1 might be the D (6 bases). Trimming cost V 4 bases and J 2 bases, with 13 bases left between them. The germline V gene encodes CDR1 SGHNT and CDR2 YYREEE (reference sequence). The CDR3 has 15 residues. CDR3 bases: TGTGCCAGCAGCCCAGGGGTGCCAACCTACAATGAGCAGTTCTTC. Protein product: CASSPGVPTYNEQFF.

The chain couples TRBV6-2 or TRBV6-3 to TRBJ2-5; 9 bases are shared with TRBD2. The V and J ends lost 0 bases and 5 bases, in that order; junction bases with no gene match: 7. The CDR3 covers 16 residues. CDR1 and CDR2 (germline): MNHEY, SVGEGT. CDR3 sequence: CASSYSRLAVMETQYF. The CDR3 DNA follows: TGTGCCAGCAGTTACTCGAGACTAGCGGTAATGGAGACCCAGTACTTC.

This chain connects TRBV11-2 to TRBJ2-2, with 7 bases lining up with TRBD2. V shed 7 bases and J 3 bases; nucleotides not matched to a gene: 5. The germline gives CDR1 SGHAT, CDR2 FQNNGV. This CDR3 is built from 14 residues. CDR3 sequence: CASTWGGYTGELFF. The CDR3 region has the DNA TGTGCCAGCACGTGGGGGGGGTACACCGGGGAGCTGTTTTTT.

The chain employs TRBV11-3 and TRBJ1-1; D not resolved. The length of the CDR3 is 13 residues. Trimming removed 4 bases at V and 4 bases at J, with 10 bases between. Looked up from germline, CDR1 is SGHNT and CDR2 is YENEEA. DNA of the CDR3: TGTGCCAGCAGCTCCACCCGGGGCACTGAAGCTTTCTTT. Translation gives CASSSTRGTEAFF.

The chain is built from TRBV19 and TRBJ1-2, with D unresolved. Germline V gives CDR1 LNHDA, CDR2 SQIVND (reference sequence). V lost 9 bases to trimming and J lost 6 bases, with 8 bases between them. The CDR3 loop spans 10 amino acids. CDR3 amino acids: CARQRDGYTF. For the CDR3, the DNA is TGTGCCAGACAGCGGGATGGCTACACCTTC.

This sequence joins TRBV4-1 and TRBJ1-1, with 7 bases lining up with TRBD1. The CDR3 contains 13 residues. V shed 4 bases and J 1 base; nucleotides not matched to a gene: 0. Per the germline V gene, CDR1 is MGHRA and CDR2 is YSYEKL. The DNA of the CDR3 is TGCGCCAGCAGCCGGGACAGGAACACTGAAGCTTTCTTT. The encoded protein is CASSRDRNTEAFF.

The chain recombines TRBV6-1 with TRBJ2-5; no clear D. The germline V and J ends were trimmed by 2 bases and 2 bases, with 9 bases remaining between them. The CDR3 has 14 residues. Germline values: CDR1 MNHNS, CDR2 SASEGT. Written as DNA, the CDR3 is TGTGCCAGCAGTGAACCGTTTCAGCAAGAGACCCAGTACTTC. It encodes CASSEPFQQETQYF.

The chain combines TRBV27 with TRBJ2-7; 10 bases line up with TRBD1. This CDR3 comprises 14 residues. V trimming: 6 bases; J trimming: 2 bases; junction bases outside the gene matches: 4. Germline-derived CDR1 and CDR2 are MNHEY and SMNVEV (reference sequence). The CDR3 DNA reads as TGTGCCAGCAGCCGACAGGGGGCCGCCTACGAGCAGTACTTC. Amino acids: CASSRQGAAYEQYF.

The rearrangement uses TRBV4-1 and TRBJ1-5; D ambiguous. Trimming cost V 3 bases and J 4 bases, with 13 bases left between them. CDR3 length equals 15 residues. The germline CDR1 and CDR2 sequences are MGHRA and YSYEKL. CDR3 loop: CASSQTPNGNQPQHF. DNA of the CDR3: TGCGCCAGCAGCCAGACCCCCAACGGGAATCAGCCCCAGCATTTT.

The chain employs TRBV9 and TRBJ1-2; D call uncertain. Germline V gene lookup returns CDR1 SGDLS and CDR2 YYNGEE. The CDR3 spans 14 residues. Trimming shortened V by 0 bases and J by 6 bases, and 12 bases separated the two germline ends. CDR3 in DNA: TGTGCCAGCAGCGTAGAGAGAGAGCTAGATGGCTACACCTTC. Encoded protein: CASSVERELDGYTF.

For the CDR3, the DNA is TGCGCCAGCAGCTATAGCGGGGGGGCTGTAGAGCAGTACTTC. Translating it yields CASSYSGGAVEQYF. This sequence joins TRBV5-1 and TRBJ2-7; TRBD2 agrees at 11 bases. V lost 3 bases and J lost 7; bases outside the gene matches: 6. From germline, CDR1 is SGHRS and CDR2 YFSETQ. The CDR3 is 14 amino acids. Combining the CDR3 with reference TRBV5-1 and TRBJ2-7 gives the whole variable domain KAGVTQTPRYLIKTRGQQVTLSCSPISGHRSVSWYQQTPGQGLQFLFEYFSETQRNKGNFPGRFSGRQFSNSRSEMNVSTLELGDSALYLCASSYSGGAVEQYFGPGTRLTVT.

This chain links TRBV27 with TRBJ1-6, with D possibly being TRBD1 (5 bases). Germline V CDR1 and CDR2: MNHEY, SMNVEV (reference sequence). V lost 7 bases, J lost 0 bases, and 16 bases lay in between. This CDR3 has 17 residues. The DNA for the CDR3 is TGTGCCAGCACTTTTCTTCGGGGGAGCTCCTATAATTCACCCCTCCACTTT. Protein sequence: CASTFLRGSSYNSPLHF.

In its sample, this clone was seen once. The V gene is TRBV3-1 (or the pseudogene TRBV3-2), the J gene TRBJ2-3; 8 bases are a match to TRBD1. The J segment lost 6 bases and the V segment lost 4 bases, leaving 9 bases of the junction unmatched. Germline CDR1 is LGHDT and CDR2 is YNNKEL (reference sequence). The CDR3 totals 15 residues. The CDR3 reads CASSRLTGVRDTQYF. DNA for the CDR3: TGTGCCAGCAGCCGCTTGACAGGGGTAAGGGATACGCAGTATTTT.

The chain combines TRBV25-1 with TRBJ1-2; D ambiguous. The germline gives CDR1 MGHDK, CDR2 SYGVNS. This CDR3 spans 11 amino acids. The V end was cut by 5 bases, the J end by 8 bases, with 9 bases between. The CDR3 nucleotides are TGTGCCAGCAGTCGGGGAGGCGGCTACACCTTC. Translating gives CASSRGGGYTF.